This note documents a single TCR beta chain sequence. This CDR3 is also generated by other DNA sequences in the sample. The table came from immunoSEQ multiplex PCR; TCRdb's copy has only in-frame clones and leaves some out. The sample holds 100,000 to 150,000 clones, approximately 80% seen once. CDR1 LNHDA and CDR2 SQIVND come from the germline V gene (reference sequence). Trimming left V 3 bases short and J 3 bases short, with 8 bases between. The CDR3 sequence is 14 residues long. The data stem from a study of blood T cell repertoires in COVID-19. The sequencing sample was made of peripheral blood. V is TRBV19 and J is TRBJ2-2; the D gene is possibly TRBD2 (7 bases). The TCR comes from an older woman with acute or convalescent COVID-19. The CDR3 loop is CASSMGGHTGELFF. The CDR3 region has the DNA TGTGCCAGTAGTATGGGGGGGCACACCGGGGAGCTGTTTTTT.